The T cell receptor beta chain under discussion was sequenced for a study of T cells after yellow fever vaccination. This clonotype was seen more than once but under ten times. One entry per CDR3 protein results from TCRdb running MiXCR on the 5' RACE reads. The repertoire has hundreds of thousands of distinct CDR3 sequences, approximately 8% of them found once; the top ten carry around 3.1%. There are 15 residues in the CDR3. Trimming removed 0 bases from V and 0 bases from J, with 11 bases in between. Germline V lookup: CDR1 SQVTM, CDR2 ANQGSEA. Sequencing was performed on CD4+ T cells sorted from PBMCs, taken 5 days after the yellow fever booster vaccination. The gene calls are TRBV29-1 and TRBJ1-2; no firm D call. The sequence was collected from a man between 18 and 35 years old who received the YFV17D yellow fever vaccine. CDR3 protein: CSVEDGPTTNYGYTF. The CDR3 coding sequence is TGCAGCGTTGAAGATGGTCCGACAACTAACTATGGCTACACCTTC.